This is a list of T cell receptor beta chains from one sample in a study of radiotherapy plus CTLA-4 blockade in lung cancer. Clones were sequenced by immunoSEQ multiplex PCR, and TCRdb holds only the in-frame ones, with some missing. Of more than 90,000 clones listed, roughly four fifths are singletons. The material sequenced was peripheral blood, taken from a patient treated with radiotherapy plus ipilimumab. The receptor source for this set is a human donor with non-small cell lung cancer that progressed on radiotherapy plus ipilimumab. Each CDR3 is given with its conserved first and last residue. D genes are given only for firm matches. The listing skips clone size in some rows; elsewhere it reads once, few, many or a size class.

>NA|12|TRBV10-1|TRBJ2-2|few
CASSPAPGELFF
TGCGCCAGCAGTCCCGCTCCCGGGGAGCTGTTTTTT
>NA|14|TRBV5-1|TRBJ1-2|NA
CASSLAGSNYGYTF
TGCGCCAGCAGCTTGGCGGGGTCCAACTATGGCTACACCTTC
>NA|15|TRBV5-6|TRBJ1-2|few
CASSFSGALRYGYTF
TGTGCCAGCAGCTTTTCAGGGGCGTTACGGTATGGCTACACCTTC
>TRBD2|18|TRBV28|TRBJ2-3|NA
CASSFPSRSGSSWDTQYF
TGTGCCAGCAGTTTCCCCTCGCGTAGCGGGAGTAGTTGGGATACGCAGTATTTT
>TRBD1|15|TRBV18|TRBJ1-1|NA
CASSPQTGWGTEAFF
TGTGCCAGCTCACCCCAGACAGGGTGGGGCACTGAAGCTTTCTTT
>NA|13|TRBV6-5|TRBJ2-7|NA
CASSYSLGREQYF
TGTGCCAGCAGTTACTCGTTGGGACGGGAGCAGTACTTC
>NA|13|TRBV6-5|TRBJ1-1|NA
CASRRVDTQSAFF
TGTGCCAGCCGGAGGGTGGACACTCAATCAGCTTTCTTT
>TRBD1|16|TRBV15|TRBJ2-5|NA
CATSNLQGAKGETQYF
TGTGCCACCAGCAATCTACAGGGGGCTAAAGGGGAGACCCAGTACTTC
>NA|13|TRBV29-1|TRBJ1-3|NA
CSVEQREGNTIYF
TGCAGCGTCGAACAAAGGGAAGGAAACACCATATATTTT
>NA|15|TRBV9|TRBJ2-3|NA
CASSARQVSTDTQYF
TGTGCCAGCAGCGCACGACAGGTTAGCACAGATACGCAGTATTTT
>NA|15|TRBV5-1|TRBJ2-5|NA
CASTQGQILQETQYF
TGCGCCAGCACCCAAGGACAGATACTTCAAGAGACCCAGTACTTC
>NA|14|TRBV28|TRBJ2-6|NA
CASAGDPGANVLTF
TGTGCCAGCGCAGGGGATCCTGGGGCCAACGTCCTGACTTTC
>NA|16|TRBV5-4|TRBJ2-2|NA
CASSPGTHPNTGELFF
TGTGCCAGCAGCCCTGGGACCCATCCGAACACCGGGGAGCTGTTTTTT
>NA|13|TRBV15|TRBJ1-5|NA
CATSIPMNQPQHF
TGTGCCACCAGCATACCAATGAATCAGCCCCAGCATTTT
>NA|15|TRBV2|TRBJ1-1|NA
CASSGGWGIATEAFF
TGTGCCAGCAGTGGAGGATGGGGTATCGCGACTGAAGCTTTCTTT
>TRBD1|15|TRBV19|TRBJ1-1|NA
CASSAYRGENTEAFF
TGTGCCAGTAGTGCATACAGGGGAGAGAACACTGAAGCTTTCTTT
>TRBD1|14|TRBV2|TRBJ2-3|NA
CASSFPGGRDTQYF
TGTGCCAGCAGTTTCCCAGGGGGAAGAGATACGCAGTATTTT
>TRBD1|16|TRBV28|TRBJ1-1|NA
CASILQLWDRVTEAFF
TGTGCCAGCATTCTACAGCTATGGGACAGGGTCACTGAAGCTTTCTTT
>NA|14|TRBV5-1|TRBJ1-4|NA
CASSLEGGVGKLFF
TGCGCCAGCAGCTTGGAGGGAGGAGTAGGAAAACTGTTTTTT
>NA|16|TRBV11-2|TRBJ2-1|NA
CASSLSSESSYNEQFF
TGTGCCAGCAGCTTATCTTCGGAGAGCTCCTACAATGAGCAGTTCTTC
>TRBD1|13|TRBV11-1|TRBJ1-4|NA
CASSFRGQEKLFF
TGTGCCAGCAGCTTCAGGGGGCAGGAAAAACTGTTTTTT
>TRBD2|16|TRBV2|TRBJ2-5|few
CASRRAGGFGEETQYF
TGTGCCAGCAGGAGGGCGGGAGGGTTTGGGGAAGAGACCCAGTACTTC
>NA|17|TRBV5-4|TRBJ1-3|NA
CASSLASEPLSGNTIYF
TGTGCCAGCAGCTTGGCCAGCGAACCCCTCTCTGGAAACACCATATATTTT
>NA|14|TRBV5-8|TRBJ2-3|NA
CASRPRTSTDTQYF
TGTGCCAGCCGCCCCAGGACTAGCACAGATACGCAGTATTTT
>NA|15|TRBV27|TRBJ1-5|NA
CASMDRGPGIGPQHF
TGTGCCAGCATGGACAGAGGACCTGGCATAGGGCCCCAGCATTTT
>NA|13|TRBV15|TRBJ2-1|few
CATSRYKRNEQFF
TGTGCCACCAGCAGATATAAGCGGAATGAGCAGTTCTTC
>NA|15|TRBV7-9|TRBJ2-7|NA
CASSPGHGNSYEQYF
TGTGCCAGCAGCCCGGGACATGGGAACTCCTACGAGCAGTACTTC
>TRBD2|15|TRBV2|TRBJ2-5|NA
CASSGWTSVKETQYF
TGTGCCAGCAGTGGATGGACTAGCGTGAAAGAGACCCAGTACTTC
>TRBD2|17|TRBV6-1|TRBJ2-5|few
CASSVFSGGSFQETQYF
TGTGCCAGCAGTGTTTTTAGCGGGGGGTCGTTTCAAGAGACCCAGTACTTC
>TRBD1|15|TRBV5-1|TRBJ2-2|NA
CASSAQGVPTGELFF
TGCGCCAGCAGCGCTCAGGGGGTTCCCACCGGGGAGCTGTTTTTT
>NA|17|TRBV21-1|TRBJ2-7|once
CASSKSAETSGAGEQYF
TGTGCCAGCAGCAAATCCGCAGAGACTAGCGGGGCAGGGGAGCAGTACTTC
>NA|12|TRBV27|TRBJ2-2|NA
CASSPNTGELFF
TGTGCCAGCAGTCCCAACACCGGGGAGCTGTTTTTT
>NA|14|TRBV19|TRBJ2-2|few
CASSMVLGSGELFF
TGTGCCAGTAGTATGGTCCTTGGGAGTGGGGAGCTGTTTTTT
>NA|14|TRBV28|TRBJ2-3|NA
CASSPEGVSDTQYF
TGTGCCAGCAGTCCAGAGGGAGTGTCGGATACGCAGTATTTT
>NA|12|TRBV7-9|TRBJ1-3|NA
CASQGSGNTIYF
TGTGCCAGCCAAGGGTCTGGAAACACCATATATTTT
>NA|14|TRBV19|TRBJ2-6|NA
CASSTYRVSNVLTF
TGTGCCAGTAGCACCTACAGGGTGTCCAACGTCCTGACTTTC
>TRBD1|16|TRBV7-2|TRBJ2-2|once
CASSLNAAGGAGELFF
TGTGCCAGCAGCTTAAATGCGGCAGGGGGCGCCGGGGAGCTGTTTTTT
>NA|13|TRBV18|TRBJ1-1|NA
CASSPMGFTEAFF
TGTGCCAGCTCACCAATGGGTTTCACTGAAGCTTTCTTT
>NA|12|TRBV6-5|TRBJ1-2|NA
CASRGTNYGYTF
TGTGCCAGCCGTGGAACTAACTATGGCTACACCTTC
>TRBD1|12|TRBV6-1|TRBJ1-1|NA
CASSWDSSEAFF
TGTGCCAGCAGCTGGGACAGTTCTGAAGCTTTCTTT
>NA|12|TRBV14|TRBJ2-2|NA
CASSLLGGELFF
TGTGCCAGCAGCCTCCTCGGCGGGGAGCTGTTTTTT
>NA|13|TRBV5-4|TRBJ2-1|NA
CASSLQGYDEQFF
TGTGCCAGCAGCTTGCAGGGATACGATGAGCAGTTCTTC
>TRBD1|14|TRBV6-4|TRBJ2-3|few
CASSGTGGTDTQYF
TGTGCCAGCAGTGGGACAGGGGGCACAGATACGCAGTATTTT
>NA|15|TRBV5-1|TRBJ1-1|NA
CASSLELNVNTEAFF
TGCGCCAGCAGCTTGGAGTTGAACGTGAACACTGAAGCTTTCTTT
>TRBD1|15|TRBV7-3|TRBJ1-4|NA
CAVGDRTELDEELFF
TGTGCCGTGGGGGACAGGACTGAACTCGATGAAGAACTGTTTTTT
>NA|12|TRBV30|TRBJ2-1|NA
CAWKALYNEQFF
TGTGCCTGGAAGGCACTATACAATGAGCAGTTCTTC
>NA|13|TRBV28|TRBJ2-7|NA
CASSLIDAGEQYF
TGTGCCAGCAGTTTAATCGACGCGGGCGAGCAGTACTTC
>NA|15|TRBV28|TRBJ1-4|NA
CASRRGFSTNEKLFF
TGTGCCAGCAGGAGGGGGTTCTCAACTAATGAAAAACTGTTTTTT
>NA|12|TRBV6-6|TRBJ1-2|NA
CASSFTEGSYTF
TGTGCCAGCAGTTTCACTGAGGGTAGCTACACCTTC
>TRBD1|16|TRBV27|TRBJ2-7|NA
CASSLNPGGSHYEQYF
TGTGCCAGCAGTTTAAATCCAGGGGGCTCCCACTACGAGCAGTACTTC
>NA|14|TRBV13|TRBJ2-2|once
CASSDRPNTGELFF
TGTGCCAGCAGCGATCGGCCGAACACCGGGGAGCTGTTTTTT
>NA|13|TRBV7-9|TRBJ1-1|NA
CASSLEGGREAFF
TGTGCCAGCAGCTTAGAGGGGGGGCGCGAAGCTTTCTTT
>NA|12|TRBV30|TRBJ2-5|few
CAWMGGEETQYF
TGTGCCTGGATGGGTGGGGAAGAGACCCAGTACTTC
>TRBD2|17|TRBV5-4|TRBJ2-3|NA
CASSETRTSGNTDTQYF
TGTGCCAGCAGCGAGACTAGGACTAGCGGGAACACAGATACGCAGTATTTT
>NA|16|TRBV7-8|TRBJ1-5|NA
CASSLAPVGVDQPQHF
TGTGCCAGCAGCTTAGCGCCTGTGGGGGTGGATCAGCCCCAGCATTTT